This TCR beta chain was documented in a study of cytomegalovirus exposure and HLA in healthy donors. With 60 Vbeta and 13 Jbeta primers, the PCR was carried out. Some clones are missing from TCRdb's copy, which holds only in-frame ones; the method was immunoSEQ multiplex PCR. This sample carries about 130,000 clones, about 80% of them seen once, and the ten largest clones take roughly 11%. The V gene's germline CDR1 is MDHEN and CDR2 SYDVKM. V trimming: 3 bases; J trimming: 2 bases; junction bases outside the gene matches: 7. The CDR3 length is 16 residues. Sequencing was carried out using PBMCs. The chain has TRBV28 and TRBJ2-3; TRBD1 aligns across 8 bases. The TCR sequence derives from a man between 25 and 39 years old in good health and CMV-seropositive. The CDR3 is CASSFRTGYFTDTQYF. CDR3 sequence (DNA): TGTGCCAGCAGTTTTCGGACAGGGTACTTCACAGATACGCAGTATTTT. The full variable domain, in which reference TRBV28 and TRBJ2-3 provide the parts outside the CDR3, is DVKVTQSSRYLVKRTGEKVFLECVQDMDHENMFWYRQDPGLGLRLIYFSYDVKMKEKGDIPEGYSVSREKKERFSLILESASTNQTSMYLCASSFRTGYFTDTQYFGPGTRLTVL.